A selection of T cell receptor beta chains follows, all from one sample in a study of long-term antiretroviral therapy in people with HIV. Here immunoSEQ multiplex PCR was the method, and the copy in TCRdb shows in-frame clones only, minus some. The sample yields about 17,000 clones, about four fifths seen once. This sample comprised unsorted PBMCs, obtained 2.5 years before starting antiretroviral therapy. The receptors derive from a woman between 50 and 59 years old with HIV. CDR3s include the opening cysteine and the closing phenylalanine or tryptophan. A D gene is named only where the DNA matches it firmly. The listing skips clone size in some rows; elsewhere it reads once, few, many or a size class.

d_gene	v_gene	abundance	j_gene	CDR3aa	CDR3nt
TRBD1	TRBV7-3	-	TRBJ2-2	CASSQGVTGELFF	TGTGCCAGCAGCCAGGGGGTAACCGGGGAGCTGTTTTTT
-	TRBV6-5	-	TRBJ2-7	CASSSIGRYEQYF	TGTGCCAGCAGTTCAATAGGACGTTACGAGCAGTACTTC
TRBD1	TRBV30	-	TRBJ2-7	CAWRLTGGHEQYF	TGTGCCTGGAGGTTGACAGGGGGCCACGAGCAGTACTTC
TRBD1	TRBV18	-	TRBJ2-2	CASSPPRDRGAGELFF	TGTGCCAGCTCACCACCCCGGGACAGGGGAGCCGGGGAGCTGTTTTTT
-	TRBV9	medium-sized	TRBJ2-5	CASSAWDGQETQYF	TGTGCCAGCAGCGCTTGGGACGGCCAAGAGACCCAGTACTTC
-	TRBV19	-	TRBJ2-5	CASSIVGHLGETQYF	TGTGCCAGTAGTATTGTGGGCCACTTGGGGGAGACCCAGTACTTC
-	TRBV19	few	TRBJ2-7	CASKEGYEQYF	TGTGCCAGTAAAGAGGGGTACGAGCAGTACTTC
-	TRBV5-1	once	TRBJ1-1	CASWSGVNTEAFF	TGCGCCAGTTGGTCAGGGGTGAACACTGAAGCTTTCTTT
TRBD1	TRBV19	-	TRBJ2-1	CASSIRGSLNEQFF	TGTGCCAGTAGTATCAGGGGGAGCCTCAATGAGCAGTTCTTC
-	TRBV6-5	-	TRBJ2-3	CASSYVGGRDTQYF	TGTGCCAGCAGTTACGTGGGGGGCCGGGATACGCAGTATTTT
-	TRBV18	-	TRBJ1-2	CASSPKGVGYGYTF	TGTGCCAGCTCACCAAAAGGAGTTGGCTATGGCTACACCTTC
TRBD2	TRBV2	once	TRBJ2-1	CASTTGGSYNEQFF	TGTGCCAGCACGACGGGGGGATCTTACAATGAGCAGTTCTTC
TRBD1	TRBV7-2	-	TRBJ1-5	CASSFTGGNQPQHF	TGTGCCAGCAGCTTTACAGGGGGCAATCAGCCCCAGCATTTT
TRBD1	TRBV5-1	-	TRBJ1-5	CASSLGDREGQPQHF	TGCGCCAGCAGCTTGGGGGACAGGGAAGGTCAGCCCCAGCATTTT
-	TRBV30	-	TRBJ1-6	CAWSVVDRSPLHF	TGTGCCTGGAGTGTGGTGGACAGATCACCCCTCCACTTT
-	TRBV12-5	-	TRBJ1-4	CASGLGTENEKLFF	TGTGCTAGTGGTTTGGGGACGGAGAATGAAAAACTGTTTTTT
-	TRBV6-5	-	TRBJ2-3	CASRPLEGGTQYF	TGTGCCAGCAGGCCCCTGGAGGGCGGTACGCAGTATTTT
-	TRBV20-1	-	TRBJ1-2	CSALGYNGYTF	TGCAGTGCTTTGGGTTATAACGGCTACACCTTC
TRBD1	TRBV5-1	-	TRBJ2-3	CASSLGGTGGVDTQYF	TGCGCCAGCAGCTTGGGGGGGACAGGGGGCGTAGATACGCAGTATTTT
TRBD1	TRBV4-2	once	TRBJ2-1	CASSPGQRRNEQFF	TGTGCCAGCAGCCCGGGACAGCGTAGGAATGAGCAGTTCTTC
-	TRBV4-1	-	TRBJ2-2	CASSHSYSPNTGELFF	TGCGCCAGCAGCCATTCATACAGCCCGAACACCGGGGAGCTGTTTTTT
-	TRBV10-3	-	TRBJ2-3	CAISDLGPTDTQYF	TGTGCCATCAGTGATCTGGGCCCCACAGATACGCAGTATTTT
-	TRBV28	-	TRBJ1-5	CASRIPGVVNQPQHF	TGTGCCAGCAGGATTCCGGGCGTTGTGAATCAGCCCCAGCATTTT
TRBD1	TRBV7-8	once	TRBJ1-4	CASSMDRGLMGKKLFF	TGTGCCAGCAGCATGGACAGGGGGCTTATGGGAAAAAAACTGTTTTTT
-	TRBV5-6	-	TRBJ2-5	CASSWAPGAQYF	TGTGCCAGCAGCTGGGCGCCTGGGGCCCAGTACTTC
TRBD1	TRBV5-1	-	TRBJ1-6	CASSLAPGQGSDNSPLHF	TGCGCCAGCAGCTTGGCCCCGGGACAGGGTTCCGATAATTCACCCCTCCACTTT
-	TRBV13	-	TRBJ2-5	CASSLGQQETQYF	TGTGCCAGCAGCTTAGGACAGCAAGAGACCCAGTACTTC
-	TRBV5-8	-	TRBJ2-2	CASSFSLGVTGELFF	TGTGCCAGCAGCTTCTCCCTGGGGGTCACCGGGGAGCTGTTTTTT
TRBD1	TRBV5-1	once	TRBJ2-7	CASSPTGTYEQYF	TGCGCCAGCAGCCCGACAGGGACCTACGAGCAGTACTTC
-	TRBV5-6	-	TRBJ2-3	CASSLSGPADTQYF	TGTGCCAGCAGCTTGAGCGGGCCCGCTGATACGCAGTATTTT
-	TRBV9	-	TRBJ1-2	CASSVTPGQGYTF	TGTGCCAGCAGCGTAACCCCAGGGCAAGGCTACACCTTC
TRBD2	TRBV28	-	TRBJ2-7	CASSSEARGATYEQYF	TGTGCCAGCAGTTCCGAAGCGCGGGGGGCCACGTACGAGCAGTACTTC
TRBD2	TRBV30	-	TRBJ2-3	CAVRGVTDTQYF	TGTGCCGTCCGGGGGGTCACAGATACGCAGTATTTT
-	TRBV6-6	few	TRBJ1-1	CASSRGQQNTEAFF	TGTGCCAGCAGCCGCGGACAGCAAAACACTGAAGCTTTCTTT
TRBD2	TRBV11-3	-	TRBJ2-1	CASSYGTSGGDQFF	TGTGCCAGCAGCTACGGGACTAGCGGGGGAGATCAGTTCTTC
-	TRBV7-6	-	TRBJ2-2	CASSLERANTGELFF	TGTGCCAGCAGCTTAGAAAGGGCGAACACCGGGGAGCTGTTTTTT
-	TRBV7-9	-	TRBJ2-7	CASTDLTRSLDF	TGTGCCAGCACCGACCTCACCCGCAGCTTGGACTTC
TRBD1	TRBV2	-	TRBJ1-5	CASTDRENNQPQHF	TGTGCCAGCACCGACAGGGAAAACAATCAGCCCCAGCATTTT
TRBD2	TRBV27	-	TRBJ2-1	CASSLARGADYNEQFF	TGTGCCAGCAGTTTAGCGCGGGGGGCCGACTACAATGAGCAGTTCTTC
-	TRBV5-4	-	TRBJ2-6	CASRPGGYSGANVLTF	TGTGCCAGCCGGCCGGGTGGGTACTCTGGGGCCAACGTCCTGACTTTC
-	TRBV19	-	TRBJ1-2	CASSIWGPDGYTF	TGTGCCAGTAGTATCTGGGGACCCGATGGCTACACCTTC
-	TRBV7-2	-	TRBJ2-2	CASSLEPPRKLFF	TGTGCCAGCAGCTTAGAGCCACCCAGGAAGCTGTTTTTT
-	TRBV2	-	TRBJ2-3	CASSELQGFTDTQYF	TGTGCCAGCAGTGAGTTGCAGGGGTTCACAGATACGCAGTATTTT
TRBD1	TRBV5-1	-	TRBJ1-4	CASSLEGDRANEKLFF	TGCGCCAGCAGCTTGGAAGGGGACAGGGCTAATGAAAAACTGTTTTTT
-	TRBV25-1	-	TRBJ2-5	CASSANDRLQETQYF	TGTGCCAGCAGTGCCAATGACAGGCTCCAAGAGACCCAGTACTTC
TRBD1	TRBV5-8	-	TRBJ1-2	CASRRATGANGYTF	TGTGCCAGCAGGCGCGCGACAGGGGCAAATGGCTACACCTTC
-	TRBV6-4	-	TRBJ1-3	CASRTDSRLENTIYF	TGTGCCAGCAGGACAGACAGCCGTCTAGAAAACACCATATATTTT
-	TRBV5-1	-	TRBJ2-1	CASSLEVSFEGSYNEQFF	TGCGCCAGCAGCTTGGAAGTATCGTTTGAGGGATCCTACAATGAGCAGTTCTTC
TRBD1	TRBV27	-	TRBJ1-2	CASTSRGGQGIYGYTF	TGTGCCAGCACCTCCCGTGGGGGACAGGGTATTTATGGCTACACCTTC
TRBD1	TRBV2	-	TRBJ2-5	CASSGGDRARETQYF	TGTGCCAGCAGTGGAGGGGACAGGGCCCGAGAGACCCAGTACTTC